This TCR beta chain was recovered during a study of post-analysis software for immune sequencing data (dated by TCRdb to about 2015). In terms of the full investigation: Relapsing-remitting, secondary progressive and progressive-relapsing multiple sclerosis were recorded as disease courses, and subtype annotation was lacking for some patients. The patient repertoires were set against 10 or so previously published healthy control repertoires from donors whose ages ranged from roughly 6 to 25 years. A subset of samples was prepared in parallel using single-end sample barcoding, then pooled and co-amplified after Illumina adapter ligation.

CDR1 and CDR2 were assigned from the germline V gene (reference sequence) as DFQATT and SNEGSKA. From the cysteine through the phenylalanine, the CDR3 covers 12 amino acids. Of all the DNA, just the CDR3 is kept, 36 bases in frame from base 1. The library was produced with PCR. Sequencing was performed on an Illumina HiSeq 2500. To reduce PCR and sequencing biases, unique molecular identifiers were built into the TCR beta cDNA libraries. Some 500,000 cDNA molecules were obtained per 1 to 10 million input T cells, so each molecule approximated one T cell. The patient libraries were prepared and sequenced using the same protocol as the earlier healthy control dataset. Within a given batch, samples were prepared together, multiplexed and sequenced on the same HiSeq lane. On the study's bioinformatics: MIGEC was used to process the raw barcoded reads, and molecular identifier groups with only a single read were discarded before consensus assembly and CDR3 extraction. VDJtools was used for post-analysis of the clonotype tables, and diversity was normalized by down-sampling every dataset to the size of the smallest sample. Repertoire overlap clustering matched CDR3 amino acid but not nucleotide sequences to correct batch-related cross-sample contamination. The raw public data were reprocessed by TCRdb itself: fastp quality trimming at Q25, MiXCR clonotype calling, in-frame beta chains only. CDR3 protein duplicates are merged, each entry listing the most common genes and DNA. For this entry, the V and J calls and clone size follow TCRdb and not the study's own pipeline. The sample table holds about 260,000 distinct CDR3 sequences, of which 30% to 45% were seen once. 4.5% to 5.5% of the sample is held by the ten biggest clonotypes.

To demonstrate the VDJtools post-analysis software, TCR beta repertoires were profiled from the peripheral blood of about 13 young patients with multiple sclerosis. The multiple sclerosis patients were children and adolescents ranging in age from roughly 6 to 15 years. General findings and caveats noted by the study authors: Strong co-clustering of samples prepared in the same batch was shown by direct clustering with F measure, prompting a batch-effect correction. Normalized Chao1 diversity was significantly lower in multiple sclerosis patients than controls, suggesting substantial peripheral T-cell clonal expansion. Patients showed significantly higher frequencies than controls for roughly five TRBV segments, among them TRBV5-6, TRBV5-1 and TRBV20-1. The control group was slightly older than the multiple sclerosis patient group.

Notes on this clonotype: Its antigen remains undetermined. Per-nucleotide qualities are absent, and no much larger clonotype sits a single base away.

Sequencing was done on a sample of blood. The source of this sequence is a girl between 10 and 17 years old with multiple sclerosis. Here the chain combines TRBV20-1 and TRBJ2-4, with 8 bases in between that match TRBD2. The J call is in doubt because the DNA end fits TRBJ2-7 better. The CDR3 has the sequence CSAVSGSYEQYF. The DNA reads TGCAGTGCTGTGAGCGGGAGCTACGAGCAGTACTTC.